The following is a T cell receptor beta chain sequence with its context. As yet, its antigen is unknown. The data are from a study of cytomegalovirus exposure and HLA in healthy donors. Study background: Around 80 million unique TCRs from HLA-typed donors were held in an early data release.

Use of 60 Vbeta and 13 Jbeta primers characterized the PCR. Sequencing used immunoSEQ multiplex PCR; TCRdb keeps in-frame clones, though not all of them. The sample has about 160,000 clones, 70% to 90% seen once. Study findings and constraints: A later analysis linked a missense variant in DCLRE1C to the trimming of TCR beta V and J genes. Clonal expansion, a later analysis showed, was greater in HLA-associated TCR beta chains than in equally common others.

Germline values: CDR1 SGDLS, CDR2 YYNGEE. J lost 12 bases, V lost 4 bases, and 7 bases had no gene match. The CDR3 runs to 13 residues. These donors, healthy bone marrow donors, were studied. The J gene is TRBJ1-1, the V gene TRBV9, with 12 bases that match TRBD1. The sequenced sample was PBMCs. This clonotype was sampled from a woman aged 25 to 39 in good health and CMV-seropositive. CDR3 sequence reads: CASSSGTGGLTFF. The DNA for the CDR3 is TGTGCCAGCAGCTCCGGGACAGGGGGCTTGACTTTCTTT.